This T cell receptor beta chain was captured in a study of T cells after yellow fever vaccination. This clonotype was found many times. Its matching antigen is unknown. V was clipped by 1 base and J by 6 bases, with 7 bases between them. The CDR3 length is 13 residues. Germline values: CDR1 SGHTA, CDR2 FQGNSA. Study conclusions and caveats: Peak timing came faster in the weaker secondary response, day 5 versus 15.

TCRdb reanalysed the 5' RACE reads using MiXCR and keeps one entry per CDR3 protein. Of hundreds of thousands of distinct CDR3 sequences listed, over 4% are singletons. This rearrangement joins TRBV7-2 to TRBJ2-1; no reliable D call. The receptor was derived from a man between 18 and 29 years old who received the YFV17D yellow fever vaccine. This material consisted of PBMCs, taken 5 days after the yellow fever booster vaccination. The CDR3 DNA follows: TGTGCCAGCAGCTTAGGGCCTTCCAATGAGCAGTTCTTC. This gives the protein CASSLGPSNEQFF.